Following are 32 T cell receptor beta chains from one sample sequenced in a study of human T cells and chemical hapten exposure (dated by TCRdb to the early 2020s). Read against the paper, the sample's time point label means: patch test 2, 6 weeks after DPC sensitization. In the paper's terms, the treatment or condition label means: therapeutic diphenylcyclopropenone sensitization with weekly scalp DPC. Library generation was performed with RACE. Sequencing was carried out with a NextSeq 500. TCRdb applied fastp at Q25 and MiXCR to the public reads, then kept only in-frame beta chains. Rows are combined by CDR3 protein, so each entry shows the most common genes and DNA. This sample comprises more than 60,000 distinct CDR3 sequences, 10% to 13% of them detected only once. Around 6.8% of the sample belongs to the ten largest clones. Sequencing was performed on whole blood, taken in connection with sensitization to the hapten diphenylcyclopropenone (DPC). Receptors originate from a woman aged 45-60 years with alopecia areata. Some clones in this sample may be carry-over from other donors' samples.

This chain connects TRBV12-3 or TRBV12-4 to TRBJ1-5, with D hard to call. The V end was cut by 3 bases, the J end by 8 bases, with 11 bases between. CDR3 length: 13 residues. The CDR3 loop is CASSLTVQEPQHF. The CDR3 DNA reads TGTGCCAGCAGTTTGACGGTGCAAGAGCCCCAGCATTTT.

V usage is TRBV9 and J usage is TRBJ1-6; a possible D gene is TRBD1 (6 bases). Between the trimmed V and J ends, which lost 0 bases and 8 bases, there was a span of 12 bases. Looked up from germline, CDR1 is SGDLS and CDR2 is YYNGEE. This CDR3 region has 15 residues. The CDR3 bases are TGTGCCAGCAGCGTAGAGGGACAAGGTTATTCACCCCTCCACTTT. Protein: CASSVEGQGYSPLHF.

This clonotype appeared many times. The V gene is TRBV7-3, the J gene TRBJ2-2, with D unresolved. V was trimmed by 1 base and J by 2 bases, leaving 5 bases between them. Per the germline V gene, CDR1 is SGHTA and CDR2 is FQGTGA. The CDR3 loop spans 14 amino acids. DNA of the CDR3: TGTGCCAGCAGCTTAATACAAAACACCGGGGAGCTGTTTTTT. Encoded protein: CASSLIQNTGELFF.

Notes on this clonotype: Its ends do not fully match the called genes, so a read error is possible. J is TRBJ2-1 and V is TRBV7-9, with D perhaps TRBD1 or TRBD2 (5 bases each). The CDR3 covers 14 residues. The germline V gene has CDR1 SEHNR and CDR2 FQNEAQ (reference sequence). CDR3 coding DNA: TGTGCCAGCAGCTTAGCGGGGACCTACAATGAGCTGTTCTTC. It translates to CASSLAGTYNELFF.

Many counts were recorded for this clonotype. The V call is TRBV20-1, the J call TRBJ2-7, with 10 positions matching TRBD1. Losses at the gene ends were 3 bases for V and 5 bases for J; bases not matched to a gene: 4. The CDR3 contains 13 residues. CDR1 and CDR2 (germline): DFQATT, SNEGSKA (reference sequence). CDR3: CSASQGQGNEQYF. CDR3 nucleotides: TGCAGTGCTAGTCAGGGACAGGGGAACGAGCAGTACTTC.

This clonotype was detected ten times or more. CDR3 sequence: CASSPPSGRTNTGELFF. DNA of the CDR3: TGTGCCAGCAGCCCCCCTAGCGGGCGCACGAACACCGGGGAGCTGTTTTTT. The chain combines TRBV6-5 with TRBJ2-2; 8 bases fit TRBD2. The germline V gene has CDR1 MNHEY and CDR2 SVGAGI. This CDR3 has 17 amino acids. V shed 6 bases, J shed 0 bases, and the junction held 9 bases outside the gene matches.

The sample holds many counts of this clonotype. The CDR3 sequence: CSASQGVGLSYNEQFF. CDR3 nucleotide sequence: TGCAGTGCTAGCCAAGGGGTGGGACTCTCCTACAATGAGCAGTTCTTC. V and J are TRBV20-1 and TRBJ2-1; D perhaps matches TRBD2 (6 bases). Germline V lookup: CDR1 DFQATT, CDR2 SNEGSKA (reference sequence). CDR3 length: 16 residues. With 3 bases removed from V and 0 bases from J, the gap between germline ends came to 15 bases.

There are a few counts of this clonotype. This rearrangement joins TRBV11-3 to TRBJ2-2; possibly TRBD2 for D (5 bases). Germline V gives CDR1 SGHNT, CDR2 YENEEA. The length of the CDR3 is 13 residues. V was pared by 8 bases and J by 4 bases, with 11 bases between. The CDR3 DNA reads as TGTGCCAGCGGAGGTTATGGCACCGGGGAGCTGTTTTTT. Amino acid sequence: CASGGYGTGELFF.

This clonotype was found many times. The chain links TRBV29-1 to TRBJ2-1; 7 bases fit TRBD2. V was pared by 4 bases and J by 1 base, with 1 base of the junction left unmatched. The germline V gene has CDR1 SQVTM and CDR2 ANQGSEA. This CDR3 contains 13 residues. The CDR3 DNA is TGCAGCGTTGGGCGGGGGTCCTACAATGAGCAGTTCTTC. Its protein is CSVGRGSYNEQFF.

V is TRBV5-1 and J is TRBJ2-1; 10 bases map to TRBD2. The CDR3 contains 17 residues. CDR1 and CDR2 (germline): SGHRS, YFSETQ. V lost 2 bases, J lost 0 bases, and 5 bases stayed unmatched. CDR3 amino acids: CASSFWTSGNSYNEQFF. DNA for the CDR3: TGCGCCAGCAGCTTTTGGACTAGCGGAAACTCCTACAATGAGCAGTTCTTC. Full variable domain (outside the CDR3, taken from reference TRBV5-1 and TRBJ2-1): KAGVTQTPRYLIKTRGQQVTLSCSPISGHRSVSWYQQTPGQGLQFLFEYFSETQRNKGNFPGRFSGRQFSNSRSEMNVSTLELGDSALYLCASSFWTSGNSYNEQFFGPGTRLTVL.

This clonotype was counted many times. The V and J genes are TRBV15 and TRBJ2-1, with D unresolved. This CDR3 comprises 17 residues. CDR1 and CDR2 from the germline V gene are LNHNV and YYDKDF (reference sequence). V was pared by 0 bases and J by 3 bases, with 15 bases between. The CDR3 region has the DNA TGTGCCACCAGCAGAGATTATAGACGAGAATTCTACAATGAGCAGTTCTTC. Encoded protein: CATSRDYRREFYNEQFF.

The table lists this clonotype with many counts. V usage is TRBV29-1 and J usage is TRBJ2-2; a weak D match, TRBD1 (5 bases). The CDR3 loop spans 14 amino acids. CDR1 is SQVTM, CDR2 ANQGSEA, per germline. Trimming cost V 4 bases and J 4 bases, with 13 bases left between them. In nucleotides, the CDR3 is TGCAGCGTTGCAATAGGGGTGACCACCGGGGAGCTGTTTTTT. It codes for CSVAIGVTTGELFF.

The chain carries TRBV3-1 and TRBJ2-2; 8 bases align to TRBD2. The CDR3 spans 15 residues. J gave up 7 bases and V 3 bases, and 7 bases lay outside the gene matches. Germline V gene sequence: CDR1 LGHDT, CDR2 YNNKEL (reference sequence). This CDR3 reads CASSQRAGAVGELFF. DNA of the CDR3: TGTGCCAGCAGCCAGAGAGCGGGAGCTGTCGGGGAGCTGTTTTTT.

This clonotype came up many times. The rearrangement links TRBV14 to TRBJ2-3, with D tentatively TRBD2 (5 bases). Germline assignment: CDR1 SGHDN and CDR2 FVKESK. This CDR3 spans 15 amino acids. V was pared by 4 bases and J by 1 base, with 12 bases between. In DNA, the CDR3 is TGTGCCAGCAGCCGCCGGGCGAGGGGCACAGATACGCAGTATTTT. Amino acid sequence: CASSRRARGTDTQYF.

At least ten counts were recorded for this clonotype. The chain links TRBV12-3 or TRBV12-4 to TRBJ1-6, with a possible D match to TRBD1 (5 bases). Deletions cut 2 bases from V and 7 bases from J, with 12 bases between. The CDR3 is made up of 15 amino acids. For the CDR3, the DNA is TGTGCCAGCAGTTTAAGGACATCAGGAAATTCACCCCTCCACTTT. It codes for CASSLRTSGNSPLHF.

The chain joins TRBV10-3 to TRBJ2-1, with D tentatively TRBD1 (6 bases). V was shortened by 3 bases and J by 7 bases, with 10 bases between the two germline ends. CDR1 ENHRY and CDR2 SYGVKD come from the germline V gene. The CDR3 spans 13 residues. CDR3 nucleotide sequence: TGTGCCATCAGTGATCAGGGGATTAATGAGCAGTTCTTC. This sequence encodes CAISDQGINEQFF.

This clonotype turned up a few times. This chain joins TRBV6-6 and TRBJ2-3; D may correspond to TRBD1 or TRBD2 (5 bases each). Germline V lookup: CDR1 MNHNY, CDR2 SVGAGI (reference sequence). CDR3 length equals 15 residues. The ends were cut back, 4 bases at V and 0 bases at J, with 11 bases in the middle. CDR3 residues: CASSFRDPSTDTQYF. The CDR3 DNA reads TGTGCCAGCAGTTTCCGGGACCCCAGCACAGATACGCAGTATTTT.

This clonotype was recorded at least ten times. The chain has TRBV6-5 and TRBJ2-1; D remains ambiguous. The V gene's germline CDR1 is MNHEY and CDR2 SVGAGI. The V end was cut by 6 bases, the J end by 6 bases, with 12 bases between. This CDR3 is 13 amino acids long. CDR3 amino acids: CASRGGWGNEQFF. CDR3 coding DNA: TGTGCCAGCAGAGGCGGTTGGGGCAATGAGCAGTTCTTC.

V usage is TRBV29-1 and J usage is TRBJ2-2, with 10 bases fitting TRBD2. The CDR3 runs 16 residues. Unmatched junction bases numbered 9, after V lost 4 bases and J lost 4 bases. Germline V gene data show CDR1 as SQVTM and CDR2 as ANQGSEA. The CDR3 region has the DNA TGCAGCGTTGCACCATTAGCGGGAGGTTTCACCGGGGAGCTGTTTTTT. Amino acid sequence: CSVAPLAGGFTGELFF.

As for this clonotype: A much larger clone is a single base away; this may be a read error. The chain recombines TRBV6-6 with TRBJ1-1; the match to TRBD1 covers 8 bases. CDR3 size: 13 residues. The germline CDR1 and CDR2 sequences are MNHNY and SVGAGI (reference sequence). CDR3 residues: CASNFQGAGEASF. The DNA of the CDR3 is TGTGCCAGCAACTTCCAGGGGGCTGGTGAAGCTTCCTTT.

This clonotype was detected many times. V is TRBV18 and J is TRBJ1-1; maybe TRBD1 (5 bases). V was trimmed by 2 bases and J by 4 bases, leaving 8 bases between them. The CDR3 runs to 13 residues. CDR1 is KGHSH and CDR2 is LQKENI in the germline V gene. This chain's CDR3 is CASSPIGGTEAFF. CDR3 bases: TGTGCCAGCTCACCAATCGGGGGCACTGAAGCTTTCTTT.

The chain employs TRBV5-1 and TRBJ2-5; 9 positions agree with TRBD2. The germline CDR1 and CDR2 sequences are SGHRS and YFSETQ. The CDR3 contains 15 residues. V shed 0 bases, J shed 3 bases, and the junction held 3 bases outside the gene matches. As DNA, the CDR3 is TGCGCCAGCAGCTTGGCGGTAGCGGGAGAAGAGACCCAGTACTTC. Translation: CASSLAVAGEETQYF. Together with reference TRBV5-1 and TRBJ2-5, the CDR3 gives the full variable domain: KAGVTQTPRYLIKTRGQQVTLSCSPISGHRSVSWYQQTPGQGLQFLFEYFSETQRNKGNFPGRFSGRQFSNSRSEMNVSTLELGDSALYLCASSLAVAGEETQYFGPGTRLLVL.

The gene calls are TRBV29-1 and TRBJ2-5; TRBD1 matches 12 bases. CDR1 is SQVTM, CDR2 ANQGSEA, per germline. The CDR3 is 14 amino acids. The V gene end was trimmed by 6 bases and the J gene end by 4 bases; junction bases not matched to a gene: 6. CDR3 amino acids: CSVRDRGRGETQYF. CDR3 nucleotide sequence: TGCAGCGTCCGGGACAGGGGGCGTGGAGAGACCCAGTACTTC.

This clonotype was observed many times. The V and J genes are TRBV19 and TRBJ2-1; D gene uncertain. This CDR3 comprises 16 residues. The V gene's germline CDR1 is LNHDA and CDR2 SQIVND (reference sequence). Deletions cut 4 bases from V and 0 bases from J, with 13 bases between. The CDR3 reads CASSNPGDGSYNEQFF. The CDR3 DNA is TGTGCCAGTAGTAATCCTGGCGACGGCTCCTACAATGAGCAGTTCTTC.

This clonotype was counted only a few times. The chain uses TRBV29-1 and TRBJ1-2; 10 bases align to TRBD1. CDR1 is SQVTM, CDR2 ANQGSEA, per germline. V was clipped by 3 bases and J by 4 bases; unmatched bases: 5. This CDR3 is built from 14 residues. CDR3 nucleotides: TGCAGCGTTGACTGGGACAGGGGATTCTATGGCTACACCTTC. Its translation: CSVDWDRGFYGYTF.

This clonotype has ten or more counts. J is TRBJ1-4 and V is TRBV20-1; TRBD1 might be the D (6 bases). CDR3 length: 15 residues. Trimming took 0 bases from V and 5 from J, leaving 13 bases between them. Germline CDR1 and CDR2: DFQATT and SNEGSKA (reference sequence). The DNA for the CDR3 is TGCAGTGCTAGAGATCAATGGGGGCTAAATGAAAAACTGTTTTTT. This codes for CSARDQWGLNEKLFF.

This clonotype was seen many times. The V and J genes are TRBV7-6 and TRBJ2-7, with D unclear. The CDR3 is 13 amino acids. In germline, CDR1 is SGHVS, CDR2 FNYEAQ. Trimming removed 0 bases from V and 3 bases from J, with 6 bases in between. CDR3 region: CASSLAASYEQYF. CDR3 bases: TGTGCCAGCAGCTTAGCGGCTAGCTACGAGCAGTACTTC. The full variable domain, rest sourced from reference TRBV7-6 and TRBJ2-7, is GAGVSQSPRYKVTKRGQDVALRCDPISGHVSLYWYRQALGQGPEFLTYFNYEAQQDKSGLPNDRFSAERPEGSISTLTIQRTEQRDSAMYRCASSLAASYEQYFGPGTRLTVT.

This clonotype has ten or more counts. CDR3 amino acids: CASSRYEGSLSGELFF. The CDR3 nucleotides are TGTGCCAGCAGCCGGTATGAGGGATCGTTGTCCGGGGAGCTGTTTTTT. J is TRBJ2-2 and V is TRBV7-9; possible D gene TRBD2, 5 bases. This CDR3 has 16 residues. V was cut by 5 bases and J by 6 bases, with 19 bases left in between. The germline V gene has CDR1 SEHNR and CDR2 FQNEAQ (reference sequence). Full variable domain (outside the CDR3, taken from reference TRBV7-9 and TRBJ2-2): DTGVSQNPRHKITKRGQNVTFRCDPISEHNRLYWYRQTLGQGPEFLTYFQNEAQLEKSRLLSDRFSAERPKGSFSTLEIQRTEQGDSAMYLCASSRYEGSLSGELFFGEGSRLTVL.

This clonotype was detected many times. The V gene is TRBV12-3 or TRBV12-4, the J gene TRBJ1-1; 7 nucleotides align to TRBD1. V trimming: 6 bases; J trimming: 0 bases; junction bases outside the gene matches: 7. This CDR3 is built from 15 residues. The CDR3 protein is CASRNRGLMNTEAFF. CDR3 DNA: TGTGCCAGCAGAAACAGGGGATTAATGAACACTGAAGCTTTCTTT.

This clonotype was seen many times. V is TRBV15 and J is TRBJ1-4; the match to TRBD1 covers 9 bases. The V gene's germline CDR1 is LNHNV and CDR2 YYDKDF (reference sequence). With 5 bases clipped from V and 4 bases from J, the junction kept 2 bases outside the gene matches. The CDR3 is 14 amino acids. In nucleotides, the CDR3 is TGTGCCACCAGCTGGGGACAGGGTAATGAAAAACTGTTTTTT. Amino acids: CATSWGQGNEKLFF.

The chain links TRBV2 to TRBJ2-3; 7 nucleotides line up with TRBD2. Unmatched junction bases numbered 8, after V lost 6 bases and J lost 5 bases. CDR3 length equals 14 residues. Germline V gives CDR1 SNHLY, CDR2 FYNNEI. CDR3 bases: TGTGCCAGCAGCTCAAGACTAGCCAGAGATACGCAGTATTTT. It is translated as CASSSRLARDTQYF.

This clonotype was seen a handful of times. The chain couples TRBV14 to TRBJ1-1; tentative D call: TRBD1 (5 bases). The CDR3 is 15 residues long. Looked up from germline, CDR1 is SGHDN and CDR2 is FVKESK. The V end was cut by 0 bases, the J end by 0 bases, with 8 bases between. CDR3 nucleotide sequence: TGTGCCAGCAGCCAAGATCAGGGAATGAACACTGAAGCTTTCTTT. Translation gives CASSQDQGMNTEAFF. Full variable domain (missing parts from reference TRBV14 and TRBJ1-1): EAGVTQFPSHSVIEKGQTVTLRCDPISGHDNLYWYRRVMGKEIKFLLHFVKESKQDESGMPNNRFLAERTGGTYSTLKVQPAELEDSGVYFCASSQDQGMNTEAFFGQGTRLTVV.